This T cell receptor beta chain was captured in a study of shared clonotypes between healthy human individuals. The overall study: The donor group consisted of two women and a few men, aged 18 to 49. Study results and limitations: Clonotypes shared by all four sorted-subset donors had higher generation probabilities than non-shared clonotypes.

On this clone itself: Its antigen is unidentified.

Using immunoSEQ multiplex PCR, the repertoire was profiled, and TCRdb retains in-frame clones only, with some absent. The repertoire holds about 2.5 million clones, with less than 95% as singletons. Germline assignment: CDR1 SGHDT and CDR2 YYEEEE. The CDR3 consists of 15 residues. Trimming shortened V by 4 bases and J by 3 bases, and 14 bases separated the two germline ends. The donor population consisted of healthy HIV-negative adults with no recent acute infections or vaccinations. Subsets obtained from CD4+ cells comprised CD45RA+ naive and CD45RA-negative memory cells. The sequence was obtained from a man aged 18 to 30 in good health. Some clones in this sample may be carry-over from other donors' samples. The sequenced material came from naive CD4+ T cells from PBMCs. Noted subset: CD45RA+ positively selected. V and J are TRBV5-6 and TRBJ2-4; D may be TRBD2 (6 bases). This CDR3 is CASSIRRVSKNIQYF. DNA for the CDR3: TGTGCCAGCAGCATCCGGAGGGTTAGCAAAAACATTCAGTACTTC.